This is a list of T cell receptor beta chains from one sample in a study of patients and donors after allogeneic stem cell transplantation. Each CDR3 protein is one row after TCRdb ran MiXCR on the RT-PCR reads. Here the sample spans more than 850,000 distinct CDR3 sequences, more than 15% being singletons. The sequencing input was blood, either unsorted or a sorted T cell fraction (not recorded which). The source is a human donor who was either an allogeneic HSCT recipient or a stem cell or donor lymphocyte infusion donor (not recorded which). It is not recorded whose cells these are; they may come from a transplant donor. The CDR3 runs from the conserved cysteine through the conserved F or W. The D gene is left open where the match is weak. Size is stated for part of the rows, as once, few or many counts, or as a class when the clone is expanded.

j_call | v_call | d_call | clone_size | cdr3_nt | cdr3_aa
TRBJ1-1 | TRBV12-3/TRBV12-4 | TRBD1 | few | TGTGCCAGCAGTTTACGGACAGGGGGCCCAGTTGGGGCTGAAGCTTTCTTT | CASSLRTGGPVGAEAFF
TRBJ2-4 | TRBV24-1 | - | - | TGTGCCACCAGTGATTTCCCCGGACCTCGGGCCAAAAACATTCAGTACTTC | CATSDFPGPRAKNIQYF
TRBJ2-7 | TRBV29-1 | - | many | TGCAGCGTTGGAGGGGCGTACGAGCAGTACTTC | CSVGGAYEQYF
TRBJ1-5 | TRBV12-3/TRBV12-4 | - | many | TGTGCCAGCAGTTTAAATCAGGGGCCGAATCAGCCCCAGCATTTT | CASSLNQGPNQPQHF
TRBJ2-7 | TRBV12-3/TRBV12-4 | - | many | TGTGCCAGCAGTTTTAGGGGAGTTAGCTCCTACGAGCAGTACTTC | CASSFRGVSSYEQYF
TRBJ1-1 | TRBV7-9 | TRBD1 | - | TGTGCCAGCAGCCTGGACAGGGGGATGGACACTGAAGCTTTCTTT | CASSLDRGMDTEAFF
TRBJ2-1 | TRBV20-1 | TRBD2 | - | TGCAGTGCTCGCTTCCTAGCGGAGGGAGCGGGGGAGCAGTTCTTC | CSARFLAEGAGEQFF
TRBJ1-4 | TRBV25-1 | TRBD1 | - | TGTGCCAGCAGTGACTCGGACAGGGGGCGAGAAAAACTGTTTTTT | CASSDSDRGREKLFF
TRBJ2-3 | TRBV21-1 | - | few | TGTGCCAGCAGCTACCGGGACAGGGTCACAGATACGCAGTATTTT | CASSYRDRVTDTQYF
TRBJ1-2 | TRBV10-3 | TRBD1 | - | TGTGCCATCAGCCGGACCACAGGGGAGGACTATGGCTACACCTTC | CAISRTTGEDYGYTF
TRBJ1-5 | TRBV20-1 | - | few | TGCAGTGCTGGACAGACTAATCAGCCCCAGCATTTT | CSAGQTNQPQHF
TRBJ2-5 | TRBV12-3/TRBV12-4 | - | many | TGTGCCAGCAGTTTAGCGGACAGTGAGACCCAGTACTTC | CASSLADSETQYF
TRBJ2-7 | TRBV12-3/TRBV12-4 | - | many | TGTGCCAGCAGTCTCGGACAGACGAACGAGCAGTACTTC | CASSLGQTNEQYF
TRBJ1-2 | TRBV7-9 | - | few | TGTGCCAGCAGCTTAGTAGCCCTAGACGATAGCTACACCTTC | CASSLVALDDSYTF
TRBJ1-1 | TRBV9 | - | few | TGTGCCAGCAGCCCCAGACCGGACAGTATGAACACTGAAGCTTTCTTT | CASSPRPDSMNTEAFF
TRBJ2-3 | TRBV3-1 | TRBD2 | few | TGTGCCAGCAGGCATCTAGCGGGGGGCCCCGATACGCAGTATTTT | CASRHLAGGPDTQYF
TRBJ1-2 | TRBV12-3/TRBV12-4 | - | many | TGTGCCAGCAGTTTCGATCTCTCAGGACTGTATGGCTACACCTTC | CASSFDLSGLYGYTF
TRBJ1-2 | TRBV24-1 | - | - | TGTGCCACCAGTGATGCACCGGGACCACGAGCTAACTATGGCTACACCTTC | CATSDAPGPRANYGYTF
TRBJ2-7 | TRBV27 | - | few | TGTGCCGCAGGGGTATCCTACGAGCAGTACTTC | CAAGVSYEQYF
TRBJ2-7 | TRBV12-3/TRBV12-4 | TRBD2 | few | TGTGCCAGCAGTTTAGCGAATAGCGGGAGGCCCTACGAGCAGTACTTC | CASSLANSGRPYEQYF
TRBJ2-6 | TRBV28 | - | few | TGTGCCAGCACCCAGAGCTCTGGGGCCAACGTCCTGACTTTC | CASTQSSGANVLTF
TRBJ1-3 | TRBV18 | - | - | TGTGCCAGTTTGGCCGTCTCTGGAAACACCATATATTTT | CASLAVSGNTIYF
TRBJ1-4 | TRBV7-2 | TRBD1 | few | TGTGCCAGCAGCCAGGACAGGGTAGCGGGAAAACTGTTTTTT | CASSQDRVAGKLFF
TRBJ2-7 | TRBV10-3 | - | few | TGTGCCATCAGTCAAACCACAGGGCTGGTGCAGTACTTC | CAISQTTGLVQYF
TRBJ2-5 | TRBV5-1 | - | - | TGCGCCAGCAGCTTAGGACCCCTGCCAAGGGAGACCCAGTACTTC | CASSLGPLPRETQYF
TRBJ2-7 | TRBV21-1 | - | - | TGTGCCAGCAGCAAAGGAAGGGGGTTCCCCTGTTACGAGCAGTACTTC | CASSKGRGFPCYEQYF
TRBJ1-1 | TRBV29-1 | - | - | TGCAGCACCGGGGGGCAGGGGCCCTACACTGAAGCTTTCTTT | CSTGGQGPYTEAFF
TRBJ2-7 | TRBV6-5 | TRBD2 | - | TGTGCCAGCAGTTACCGGGCTAGCGGGACCTACGAGCAGTACTTC | CASSYRASGTYEQYF
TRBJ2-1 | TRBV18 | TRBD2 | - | TGTGCCAGCTCGGATCTAGCGGGAGTAAGAGAGCAGTTCTTC | CASSDLAGVREQFF
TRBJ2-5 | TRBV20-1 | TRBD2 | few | TGCAGTGCTCCTAGCGGGACCCAAGAGACCCAGTACTTC | CSAPSGTQETQYF
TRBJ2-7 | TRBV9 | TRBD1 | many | TGTGCCAGCAGCGTAGAAGACAGGGCAGTGGCCTACGAGCAGTACTTC | CASSVEDRAVAYEQYF
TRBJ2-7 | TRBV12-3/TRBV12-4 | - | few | TGTGCCAGCAGTTACAAGCCCAGCTCCTACGAGCAGTACTTC | CASSYKPSSYEQYF
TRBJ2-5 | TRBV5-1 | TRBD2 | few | TGCGCCAGCAGCTACGGGACTAGCGCACCACAAGAGACCCAGTACTTC | CASSYGTSAPQETQYF
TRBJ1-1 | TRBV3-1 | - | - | TGTGCCAGCAGGACAGAAGGGCGCAACACTGAAGCTTTCTTT | CASRTEGRNTEAFF
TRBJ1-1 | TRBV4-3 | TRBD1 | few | TGCGCCAGCAGCCACCCGGACAGGTGGAACACTGAAGCTTTCTTT | CASSHPDRWNTEAFF
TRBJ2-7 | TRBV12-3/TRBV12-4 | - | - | TGTGCCAGCAGTTTTGGGGCCCCCTACGAGCAGTACTTC | CASSFGAPYEQYF
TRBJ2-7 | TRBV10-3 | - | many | TGTGCCACCTCATCGGGCGGGGGCCCCTACGAGCAGTACTTC | CATSSGGGPYEQYF
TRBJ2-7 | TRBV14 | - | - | TGTGCCAGCAGCCAAGTGACACCGTACGAGCAGTACTTC | CASSQVTPYEQYF
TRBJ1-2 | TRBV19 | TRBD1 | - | TGTGCCAGTACAAGACCCGGGACAGGGATGGATGGCTACACCTTC | CASTRPGTGMDGYTF
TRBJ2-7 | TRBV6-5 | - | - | TGTGCCAGCAGTTACTCCAGAGCTCGCCAGACCTACGAGCAGTACTTC | CASSYSRARQTYEQYF
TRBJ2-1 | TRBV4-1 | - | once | TGCGCCAGCAGCCGCCCCGTCGGGGAGCAGTTCTTC | CASSRPVGEQFF
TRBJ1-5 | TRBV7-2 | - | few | TGTGCCAGCAGCTTTCTCGGGACAACGAATCAGCCCCAGCATTTT | CASSFLGTTNQPQHF
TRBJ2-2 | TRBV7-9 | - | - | TGTGCCAGCAGCTCGCTTCAGCTTCACACCGGGGAGCTGTTTTTT | CASSSLQLHTGELFF
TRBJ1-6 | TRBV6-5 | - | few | TGTGCCAGCAGTTACTCTGGAGAGAGCTCCTATAATTCACCCCTCCACTTT | CASSYSGESSYNSPLHF
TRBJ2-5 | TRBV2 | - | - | TGTGCCACCCTGGGATCGGGACGTCTACAAGAGACCCAGTACTTC | CATLGSGRLQETQYF
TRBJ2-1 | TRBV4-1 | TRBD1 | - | TGCGCCAGCAGCCTGGTACCGGGACAGGGGCTAGGGAATGAGCAGTTCTTC | CASSLVPGQGLGNEQFF
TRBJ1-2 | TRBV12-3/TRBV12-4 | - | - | TGTGCCAGCGGCTTTCGCGCAGGGCTATTGGATGGCTACACCTTC | CASGFRAGLLDGYTF
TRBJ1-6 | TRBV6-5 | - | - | TGTGCCAGCAGTTCGGTAGGGGCGAATTCACCCCTCCACTTT | CASSSVGANSPLHF
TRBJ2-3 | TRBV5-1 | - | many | TGTGCCAGCAGTTTGGGGGGTTCTAGCACAGATACGCAGTATTTT | CASSLGGSSTDTQYF
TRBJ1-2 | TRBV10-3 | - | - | TGTGCCAGCGACTATGACTCGACTCACTGGGGCTACACCTTC | CASDYDSTHWGYTF
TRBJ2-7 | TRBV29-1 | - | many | TGCAGCGTTAAGGACAGTCCCTACGAGCAGTACTTC | CSVKDSPYEQYF